This TCR beta chain was captured by sequencing in a study of T-cell memory formation after mild COVID-19. Study-wide results and limits: There were some responding clones in pre-infection memory, which suggested that cross-reactive memory had joined. For second-wave clones that peaked at day 37, SARS-CoV-2 specificity went unverified.

The CDR3 has 17 amino acids. The V and J ends lost 4 bases and 5 bases respectively, with 23 bases between them. 5'RACE primed at constant segments yielded TCR alpha and TCR beta cDNA libraries bearing sample barcodes and UMIs. Each CDR3 protein gets one entry after TCRdb re-called the 5' RACE reads with MiXCR. The profile shows around 340,000 distinct CDR3 sequences, 21% of them singletons. Only a few counts were recorded for this clonotype. Its antigen is not identified. The source is an adult woman who had mild COVID-19 (a few samples of this study predate the infection). Cell type and time point are not known. The sequenced sample was PBMCs or a T cell subset sorted from them (not recorded which). V usage is TRBV12-3 or TRBV12-4 and J usage is TRBJ2-5; maybe TRBD2 (6 bases). This CDR3 reads CASSSRTGPGGTETQYF. The CDR3 region has the DNA TGTGCCAGCAGTTCCCGAACCGGGCCCGGGGGTACGGAGACCCAGTACTTC.